One and the same sample provided the 6 T cell receptor beta chains below, sequenced in a study of blood T cell repertoires in COVID-19. Produced via immunoSEQ multiplex PCR; TCRdb's table is partial and in-frame only. The table has about 160,000 clones, about 74% seen once. Sequences were obtained from peripheral blood. Source of these receptors: a man between 60 and 75 years old with acute or convalescent COVID-19.

The chain is built from TRBV4-3 and TRBJ1-6, with 8 bases aligning to TRBD1. In germline, CDR1 is LGHNA, CDR2 YSLEER. V gave up 0 bases and J gave up 14 bases; unmatched junction bases: 6. This CDR3 is 14 amino acids long. The CDR3 region is CASSQEGQAGTLHF. As DNA, the CDR3 is TGCGCCAGCAGCCAAGAGGGACAGGCCGGCACCCTCCACTTT.

This clone was detected only a few times. This chain joins TRBV4-1 and TRBJ1-1, with D hard to call. The CDR3 contains 14 residues. Germline lookup yields CDR1 MGHRA and CDR2 YSYEKL. Trimming pared 0 bases from V and 1 base from J, leaving 6 bases between. CDR3 protein: CASSQDTKNTEAFF. The CDR3 DNA reads TGCGCCAGCAGCCAAGATACAAAGAACACTGAAGCTTTCTTT.

The V call is TRBV14, the J call TRBJ2-2; possibly TRBD2 for D (5 bases). With 1 base removed from V and 5 bases from J, the gap between germline ends came to 8 bases. The V gene's germline CDR1 is SGHDN and CDR2 FVKESK. The CDR3 runs 14 residues. DNA for the CDR3: TGTGCCAGCAGCCAAGGTAGCGTGACCGGGGAGCTGTTTTTT. Translated: CASSQGSVTGELFF.

V is TRBV7-9 and J is TRBJ2-7; unclear D gene. This CDR3 region has 15 residues. The V end was cut by 1 base, the J end by 3 bases, with 13 bases between. From germline, CDR1 is SEHNR and CDR2 FQNEAQ (reference sequence). In DNA form, the CDR3 reads TGTGCCAGCAGCTTAGATAACAGCCCTCTCTACGAGCAGTACTTC. Protein sequence: CASSLDNSPLYEQYF.

The V gene is TRBV5-1, the J gene TRBJ1-1, with a possible D match to TRBD1 (6 bases). The CDR3 extends over 15 amino acids. Between the trimmed V and J ends, which lost 0 bases and 7 bases, there was a span of 16 bases. Germline CDR1 SGHRS, CDR2 YFSETQ. This CDR3 reads CASSLASGGAHEAFF. DNA for the CDR3: TGCGCCAGCAGCTTGGCGAGTGGGGGGGCTCATGAAGCTTTCTTT.

The V and J genes are TRBV5-4 and TRBJ2-5; D might be TRBD1 (6 bases). Germline V gives CDR1 SGHNT, CDR2 YYREEE (reference sequence). Trimming cost V 2 bases and J 9 bases, with 14 bases left between them. The CDR3 contains 13 residues. The CDR3 spells CASSLPGAGSQYF. The CDR3 bases are TGTGCCAGCAGCTTACCAGGGGCAGGGTCCCAGTACTTC.